These 9 T cell receptor beta chains share one sample of origin, sequenced in a study of blood T cell repertoires in COVID-19 (dated by TCRdb to the early 2020s). The library was produced with the immunoSEQ multiplex PCR assay. Not all clones reach the TCRdb copy of this immuneACCESS table, which keeps in-frame sequences only. Checked studies attribute under half of the gap to unresolved V genes and leave the rest unexplained. The sample records about 110,000 clones, approximately 65% of which are singletons. Clones ranked in the top ten supply over 6% of the sample. Sequenced material: peripheral blood. The receptors derive from a woman aged 55-70 years with acute or convalescent COVID-19.

CDR3 loop: CASSLSPGYEQYF. The CDR3 nucleotides read TGTGCCAGCAGTTTATCCCCGGGGTACGAGCAGTACTTC. The chain employs TRBV28 and TRBJ2-7; the D gene is possibly TRBD2 (5 bases). Trimming took 1 base from V and 4 from J, leaving 8 bases between them. There are 13 residues in the CDR3. Per the germline V gene, CDR1 is MDHEN and CDR2 is SYDVKM.

The chain joins TRBV5-4 to TRBJ2-2, with 11 bases identical to TRBD1. Per germline, CDR1 SGHNT and CDR2 YYREEE (reference sequence). The CDR3 runs to 17 residues. Trimming at V came to 2 bases and at J to 4 bases, leaving 7 bases not matched to a gene. The CDR3 is CASSFPTGQGATGELFF. CDR3 in DNA: TGTGCCAGCAGCTTTCCGACCGGACAGGGGGCCACCGGGGAGCTGTTTTTT.

A few counts support this clone. The rearrangement joins TRBV10-1 to TRBJ1-2, with D possibly TRBD1 on 5 matching bases. Trimming cost V 6 bases and J 0 bases, with 14 bases left between them. CDR1 is WNHNN, CDR2 SYGVQD, per germline (reference sequence). CDR3 length: 15 residues. The CDR3 bases are TGCGCCAGCAGGGACACAGCTACCCCTAACTATGGCTACACCTTC. It yields the protein CASRDTATPNYGYTF.

The J gene is TRBJ2-7, the V gene TRBV19, with 8 bases aligning to TRBD1. J was trimmed by 4 bases and V by 6 bases; bases with no gene match: 8. This CDR3 region has 14 residues. Looked up from germline, CDR1 is LNHDA and CDR2 is SQIVND (reference sequence). The CDR3 nucleotides are TGTGCCAGTAGAACGCGTCAGGGGGCTTACGAGCAGTACTTC. It codes for CASRTRQGAYEQYF.

The gene calls are TRBV27 and TRBJ2-7; 8 bases fit TRBD2. Per the germline V gene, CDR1 is MNHEY and CDR2 is SMNVEV (reference sequence). The CDR3 is made up of 16 amino acids. Trimming removed 5 bases from V and 3 bases from J; junction bases left unmatched: 12. The CDR3 here is CASSPRGVAGHYEQYF. In DNA form, the CDR3 reads TGTGCCAGCAGTCCCCGCGGAGTAGCGGGGCACTACGAGCAGTACTTC.

This chain uses TRBV6-5 with TRBJ1-1, with D unclear. V gave up 0 bases and J gave up 4 bases, with 6 bases separating them. The length of the CDR3 is 13 residues. CDR1 is MNHEY and CDR2 is SVGAGI in the germline V gene. As DNA, the CDR3 is TGTGCCAGCAGTTACTCGGGCAGCACTGAAGCTTTCTTT. Its translation is CASSYSGSTEAFF.

The chain is built from TRBV7-2 and TRBJ1-2, with 9 bases fitting TRBD1. V lost 4 bases, J lost 9 bases, and 9 bases stayed unmatched. Germline V lookup: CDR1 SGHTA, CDR2 FQGNSA. The CDR3 is 14 amino acids. As DNA, the CDR3 is TGTGCCAGCAGCTCCCTTACGACAGGGGGACGCTACACCTTC. Its translation is CASSSLTTGGRYTF. Complete variable domain (other parts from reference TRBV7-2 and TRBJ1-2): GAGVSQSPSNKVTEKGKDVELRCDPISGHTALYWYRQSLGQGLEFLIYFQGNSAPDKSGLPSDRFSAERTGGSVSTLTIQRTQQEDSAVYLCASSSLTTGGRYTFGSGTRLTVV.

This clone has just a few counts. The genes are TRBV28 and TRBJ1-5, with D maybe TRBD1 (5 bases). This CDR3 is 13 amino acids long. Trimming removed 7 bases from V and 7 bases from J, with 14 bases in between. The germline CDR1 and CDR2 sequences are MDHEN and SYDVKM. The DNA of the CDR3 is TGTGCCAGCAAGGAGGGGTTTCGGCAGCCCCAGCATTTT. Translated: CASKEGFRQPQHF.

This sequence joins TRBV19 and TRBJ1-1; D is unclear. This CDR3 is 15 amino acids long. The V gene lost 3 bases and the J gene lost 6 bases, with 17 bases spanning the gap. The germline V gene has CDR1 LNHDA and CDR2 SQIVND (reference sequence). Here the CDR3 DNA reads TGTGCCAGTAGTATGAAACGTCGCGGGTACGCTGAAGCTTTCTTT. Translating it yields CASSMKRRGYAEAFF.